The source of this TCR beta chain is a study of cytomegalovirus exposure and HLA in healthy donors. Note on this clone: Antigen unknown.

General observations from the study: Researchers reportedly found TCR beta sequences accurately predicted most subjects' HLA-A and HLA-B alleles. Per a prior analysis, the majority of TCR beta V segments were productive roughly 87% or roughly 30% of the time. Sequencing had likely introduced a cluster of highly shared sequence variants as an artifact.

PCR employed 60 Vbeta and 13 Jbeta primers. Generated by immunoSEQ multiplex PCR, the TCRdb table keeps only in-frame clones and is missing some. Seen here are fewer than 110,000 clones, approximately 74% observed once, and the top ten hold approximately 15%. Germline V gene data show CDR1 as SGDLS and CDR2 as YYNGEE. The CDR3 has 14 amino acids. Trimming shortened V by 1 base and J by 4 bases, and 10 bases separated the two germline ends. The receptor was isolated from a woman aged 40 to 50 in good health and CMV-seropositive. The chain links TRBV9 to TRBJ2-3; D call uncertain. What was sequenced was PBMCs. CDR3 protein: CASSVLAVSDTQYF. CDR3 nucleotide sequence: TGTGCCAGCAGCGTACTGGCGGTTTCAGATACGCAGTATTTT.